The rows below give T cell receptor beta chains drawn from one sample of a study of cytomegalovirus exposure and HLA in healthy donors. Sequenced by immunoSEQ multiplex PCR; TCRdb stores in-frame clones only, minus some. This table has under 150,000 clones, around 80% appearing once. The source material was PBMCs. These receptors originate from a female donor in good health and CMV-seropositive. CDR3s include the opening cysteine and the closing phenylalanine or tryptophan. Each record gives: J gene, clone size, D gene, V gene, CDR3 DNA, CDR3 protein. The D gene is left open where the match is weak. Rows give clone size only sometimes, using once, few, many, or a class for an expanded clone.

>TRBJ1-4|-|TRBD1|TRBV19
TGTGCCAGTAGACCTCCGACAGACAGGGGGTATAATGAAAAACTGTTTTTT
CASRPPTDRGYNEKLFF
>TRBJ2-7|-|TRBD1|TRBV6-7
TGTGCCAGCAGTAACCCAGGGGGCGCGAGGCACGAGCAGTACTTC
CASSNPGGARHEQYF
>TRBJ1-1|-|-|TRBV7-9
TGTGCCAGCAGCCGAACAGGAACCATGAACACTGAAGCTTTCTTT
CASSRTGTMNTEAFF
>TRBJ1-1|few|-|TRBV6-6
TGTCCCAGCAGTTGGACAACAGGGATGCCTGCAGCTTTCTTT
CPSSWTTGMPAAFF
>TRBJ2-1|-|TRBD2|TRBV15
TGTGCCACCAGCAGAGGGCTAGCGGAGGATTCCTACAATGAGCAGTTCTTC
CATSRGLAEDSYNEQFF
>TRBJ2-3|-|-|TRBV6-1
TGTGCCAGCATCGGGGCAGGGGTCCGGCCAGATACGCAGTATTTT
CASIGAGVRPDTQYF
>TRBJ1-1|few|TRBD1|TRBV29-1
TGCAGCGTTGGGCCGGGACAGGGGGCGAACACTGAAGCTTTCTTT
CSVGPGQGANTEAFF
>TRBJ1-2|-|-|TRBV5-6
TGTGCCACCTCCTCCCGGGACTATGGCTACACCTTC
CATSSRDYGYTF
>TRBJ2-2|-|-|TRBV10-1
TGCGCCAGCAGTGAGTCGTTTGGCCTAGCTGGCGGGGAGCTGTTTTTT
CASSESFGLAGGELFF
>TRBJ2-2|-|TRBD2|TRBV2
TGTGCCAGCAGTGACGGCCTAGCGGGAGGGCCTGACACCGGGGAGCTGTTTTTT
CASSDGLAGGPDTGELFF
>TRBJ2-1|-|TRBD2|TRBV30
TGTGCCTGGACTCTTAGCGGGGGGGCCTACAATGAGCAGTTCTTC
CAWTLSGGAYNEQFF
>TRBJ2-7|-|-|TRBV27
TGTGCCAGCAGTTTCTTCACAGGTGGCGAGCAGTACTTC
CASSFFTGGEQYF
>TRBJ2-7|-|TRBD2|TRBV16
TGTGCCAGCAGCCAATCTTGGGGGGGGGCCTACGAGCAGTACTTC
CASSQSWGGAYEQYF
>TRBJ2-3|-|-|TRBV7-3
TGTGCCAGCAGCTTATCAAGCACAGATACGCAGTATTTT
CASSLSSTDTQYF
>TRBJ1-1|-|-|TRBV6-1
TGTGCCAGCACCCTCAATGCAGGGGTTGACACTGAAGCTTTCTTT
CASTLNAGVDTEAFF
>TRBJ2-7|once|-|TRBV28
TGTGCCAGCAGCCGGGCTGACAGATACGAGCAGTACTTC
CASSRADRYEQYF
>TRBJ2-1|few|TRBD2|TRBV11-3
TGTGCCAGCAGCTTAGAGGGACTAGCGGGGGACAATGAGCAGTTCTTC
CASSLEGLAGDNEQFF
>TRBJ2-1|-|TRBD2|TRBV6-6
TGTGCCAGCAGCTCCCGGGAGGACAACTACAATGAGCAGTTCTTC
CASSSREDNYNEQFF
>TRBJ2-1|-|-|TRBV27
TGTGCCAGCAGAAAACCCCAGGGATACAACAATGAGCAGTTCTTC
CASRKPQGYNNEQFF
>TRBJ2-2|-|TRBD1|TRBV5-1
TGCGCCAGCAGCTTGGACGGACAGGGGGCAAAGGGGACCGGGGAGCTGTTTTTT
CASSLDGQGAKGTGELFF
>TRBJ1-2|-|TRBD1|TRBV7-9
TGTGCCAGCAGCCGATACCAGGGGGACCATGGCTACACCTTC
CASSRYQGDHGYTF
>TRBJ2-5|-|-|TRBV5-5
TGTGCCAGCAGCTTGGGAGGGGGGGCCAAGGAGACCCAGTACTTC
CASSLGGGAKETQYF